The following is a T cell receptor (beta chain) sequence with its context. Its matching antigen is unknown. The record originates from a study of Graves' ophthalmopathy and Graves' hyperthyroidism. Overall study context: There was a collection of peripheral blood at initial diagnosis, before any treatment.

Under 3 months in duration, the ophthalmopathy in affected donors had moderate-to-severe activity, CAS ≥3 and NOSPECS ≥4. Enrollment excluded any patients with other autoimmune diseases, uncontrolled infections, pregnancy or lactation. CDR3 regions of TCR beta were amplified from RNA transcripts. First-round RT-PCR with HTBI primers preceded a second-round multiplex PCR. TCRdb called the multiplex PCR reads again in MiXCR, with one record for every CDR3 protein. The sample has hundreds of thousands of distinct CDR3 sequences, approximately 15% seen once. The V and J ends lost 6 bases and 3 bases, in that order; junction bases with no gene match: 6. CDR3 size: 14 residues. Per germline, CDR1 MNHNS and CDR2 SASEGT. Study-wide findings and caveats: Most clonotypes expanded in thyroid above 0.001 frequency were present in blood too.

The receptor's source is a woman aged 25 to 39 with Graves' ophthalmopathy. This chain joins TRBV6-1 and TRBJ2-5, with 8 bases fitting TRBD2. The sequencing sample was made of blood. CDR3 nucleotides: TGTGCCAGCAGACCAGCGGGGGTTAAAGAGACCCAGTACTTC. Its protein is CASRPAGVKETQYF.